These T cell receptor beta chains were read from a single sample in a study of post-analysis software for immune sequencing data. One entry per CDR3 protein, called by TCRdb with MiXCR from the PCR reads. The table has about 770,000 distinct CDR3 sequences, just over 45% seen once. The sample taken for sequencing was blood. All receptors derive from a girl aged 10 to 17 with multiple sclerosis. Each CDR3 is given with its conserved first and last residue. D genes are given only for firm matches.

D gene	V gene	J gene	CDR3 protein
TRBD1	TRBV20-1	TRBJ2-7	CSARELTGHYEQYF
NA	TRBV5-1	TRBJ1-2	CASSLSGPNYGYTF
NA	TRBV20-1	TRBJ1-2	CSAGRGGPNYGYTF
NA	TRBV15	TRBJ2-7	CATSRVATATPYEQYF
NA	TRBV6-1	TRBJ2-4	CASSGKGGRRIQYF
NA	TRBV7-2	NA	CASSLGWAGVDYEQYF
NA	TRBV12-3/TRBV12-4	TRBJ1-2	CASRSGTEYGYTF
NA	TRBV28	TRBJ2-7	CASSVSYRDGSYEQYF
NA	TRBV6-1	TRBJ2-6	CASKRSAGTTSGANVLTF
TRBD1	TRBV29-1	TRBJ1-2	CSAPTGSGGYTF
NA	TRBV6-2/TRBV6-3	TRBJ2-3	CASTRSATDTQYF
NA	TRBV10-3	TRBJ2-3	CAIRAEGDTQYF
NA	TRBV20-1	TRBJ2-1	CGASPGNSYNEQFF
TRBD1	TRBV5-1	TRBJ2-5	CASRLGTVQETQYF
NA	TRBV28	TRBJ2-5	CASSSRLETQYF
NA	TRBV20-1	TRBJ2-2	CSAREGVPVTGELFF
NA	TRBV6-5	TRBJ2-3	CASKEGAADTQYF
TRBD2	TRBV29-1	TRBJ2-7	CSVAGVAGRTYEQYF
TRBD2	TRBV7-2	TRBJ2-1	CASSLEPGLAGGLLYNEQFF
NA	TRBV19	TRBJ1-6	CASSFRGPPYNSPLHF
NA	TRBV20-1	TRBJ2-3	CSAGGLAAFTDTQYF
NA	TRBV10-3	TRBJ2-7	CAISEKGRNGDEQYF
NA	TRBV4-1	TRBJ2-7	CASRGDYEQYF
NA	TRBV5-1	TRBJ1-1	CASSLPPDGDAEAFF
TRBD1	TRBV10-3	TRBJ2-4	CAISERTQDRVAKNIQYF
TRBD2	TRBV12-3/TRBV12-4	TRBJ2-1	CASSRTSGSWDEQFF
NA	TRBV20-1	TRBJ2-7	CSARDNGRGGPYEQYF
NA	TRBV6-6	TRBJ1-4	CASSYFSGVDEKLFF
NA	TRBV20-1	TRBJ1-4	CSTNKRTSNEKLFF
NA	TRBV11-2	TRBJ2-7	CASSLSSDAHYEQYF
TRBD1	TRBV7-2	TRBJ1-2	CASSLVGQGAYYGYTF
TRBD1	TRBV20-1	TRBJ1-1	CSARDRGQGNTEAFF
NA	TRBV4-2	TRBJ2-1	CASSPTAGLNEQFF
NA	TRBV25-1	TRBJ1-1	CASSELTTRGTEAFF
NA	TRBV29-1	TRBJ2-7	CSVEVRGSGSSYEQYF
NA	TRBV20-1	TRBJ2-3	CSARSPRESTDTQYF
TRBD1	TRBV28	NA	CASSSPSGQGRTEQYF
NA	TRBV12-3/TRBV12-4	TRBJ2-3	CASTDGGDTQYF
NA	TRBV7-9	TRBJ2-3	CASSPVRAMEGDTQYF
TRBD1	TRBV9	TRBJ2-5	CASSVATGQGQETQYF
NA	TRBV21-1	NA	CAPVGGLGGETQYF
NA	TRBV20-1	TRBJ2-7	CSARRQSYEQYF
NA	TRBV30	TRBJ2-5	CAWKANQETQYF
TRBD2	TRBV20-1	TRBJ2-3	CNASRLAGGRSSTDTQYF
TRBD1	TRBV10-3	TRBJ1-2	CAISGDRGGGGYTF
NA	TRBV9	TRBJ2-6	CASTISGPGANVLTF
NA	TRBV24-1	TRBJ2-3	CATSDSPGYQDTQYF
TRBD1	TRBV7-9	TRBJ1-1	CASSFPGTGGAFF
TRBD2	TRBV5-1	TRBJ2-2	CASSLGSGTRRTGELFF
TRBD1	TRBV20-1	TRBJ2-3	CSADRGGGTDTQYF
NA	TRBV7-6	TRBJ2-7	CASIHREYF
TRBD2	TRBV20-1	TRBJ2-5	CSASSGGYQETQYF
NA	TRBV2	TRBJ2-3	CASSDRTGSTDTQYF
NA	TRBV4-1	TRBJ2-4	CASSQDDGASYEKYF
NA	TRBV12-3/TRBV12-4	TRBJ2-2	CASSLRGSNTGELFF
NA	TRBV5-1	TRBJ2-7	CASSRGTQSYEQYF